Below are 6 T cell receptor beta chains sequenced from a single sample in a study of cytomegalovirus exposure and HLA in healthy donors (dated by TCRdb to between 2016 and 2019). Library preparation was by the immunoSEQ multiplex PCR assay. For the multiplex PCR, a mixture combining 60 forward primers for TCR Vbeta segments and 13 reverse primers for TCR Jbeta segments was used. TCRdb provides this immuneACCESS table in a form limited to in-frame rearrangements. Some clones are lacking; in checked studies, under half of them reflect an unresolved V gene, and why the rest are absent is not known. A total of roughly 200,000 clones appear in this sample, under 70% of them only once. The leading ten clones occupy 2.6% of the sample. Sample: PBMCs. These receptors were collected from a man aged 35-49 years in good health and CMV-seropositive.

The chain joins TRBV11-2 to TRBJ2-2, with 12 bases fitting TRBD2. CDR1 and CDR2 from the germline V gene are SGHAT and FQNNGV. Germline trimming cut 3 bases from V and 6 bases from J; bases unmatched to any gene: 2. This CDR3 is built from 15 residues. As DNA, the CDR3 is TGTGCCAGCAGCTTCAGACTAGCGGGGGCCGGGGAGCTGTTTTTT. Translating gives CASSFRLAGAGELFF.

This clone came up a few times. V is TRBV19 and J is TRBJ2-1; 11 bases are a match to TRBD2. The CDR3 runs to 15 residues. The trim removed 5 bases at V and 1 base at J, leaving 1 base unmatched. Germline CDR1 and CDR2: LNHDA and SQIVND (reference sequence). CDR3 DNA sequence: TGTGCCAGTAGTGGGACTAGCGGATCCTACAATGAGCAGTTCTTC. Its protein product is CASSGTSGSYNEQFF.

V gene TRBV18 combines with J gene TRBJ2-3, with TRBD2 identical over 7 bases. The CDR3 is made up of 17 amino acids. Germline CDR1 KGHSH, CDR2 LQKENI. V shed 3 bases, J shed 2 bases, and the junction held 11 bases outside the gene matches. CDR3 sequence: CASSPAERGFVTDTQYF. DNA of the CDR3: TGTGCCAGCTCACCCGCTGAGCGGGGATTCGTCACAGATACGCAGTATTTT.

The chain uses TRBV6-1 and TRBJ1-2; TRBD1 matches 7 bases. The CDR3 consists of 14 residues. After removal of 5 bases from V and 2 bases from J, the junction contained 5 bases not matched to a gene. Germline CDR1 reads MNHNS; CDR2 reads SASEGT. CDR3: CASSKQGSNYGYTF. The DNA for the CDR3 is TGTGCCAGCAGTAAACAGGGGTCGAACTATGGCTACACCTTC.

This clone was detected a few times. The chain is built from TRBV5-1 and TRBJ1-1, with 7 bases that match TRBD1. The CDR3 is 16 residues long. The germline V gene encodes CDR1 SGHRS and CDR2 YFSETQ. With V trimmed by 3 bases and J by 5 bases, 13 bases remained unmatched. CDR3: CASSWGRPGGTTEAFF. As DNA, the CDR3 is TGCGCCAGCAGCTGGGGGCGTCCAGGGGGGACTACTGAAGCTTTCTTT.

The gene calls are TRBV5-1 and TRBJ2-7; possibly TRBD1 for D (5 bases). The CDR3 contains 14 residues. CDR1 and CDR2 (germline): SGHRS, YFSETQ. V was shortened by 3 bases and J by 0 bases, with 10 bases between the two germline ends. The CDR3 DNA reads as TGCGCCAGCAGCTACGACAGAGCCTCCTACGAGCAGTACTTC. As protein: CASSYDRASYEQYF.